A single sample gave rise to the 27 T cell receptor beta chains below, sequenced in a study of blood T cells in healthy people across ages. The use of a sample-barcoded 5' primer and a J-beta primer mix characterized a second PCR of about 6 to 12 cycles. TCRdb used MiXCR to reprocess the 5' RACE reads, holding one entry per CDR3 protein. Of about 930,000 distinct CDR3 sequences in the sample, about 29% are singletons; the top ten hold 9.5% to 13%. The data also belong to a second study, concerning T cells of mothers and their children.

Input material: blood. Source of these receptors: a woman aged 40 to 49 in good health.

This sequence joins TRBV15 and TRBJ1-5; no clear D gene. This CDR3 spans 14 amino acids. Germline V gene lookup returns CDR1 LNHNV and CDR2 YYDKDF (reference sequence). The V end was cut by 6 bases, the J end by 7 bases, with 16 bases between. The CDR3 spells CATRKRRLDQPQHF. Here the CDR3 DNA reads TGTGCCACCAGGAAGAGAAGGTTGGACCAGCCCCAGCATTTT.

This sequence joins TRBV12-3 or TRBV12-4 and TRBJ2-2, with D unresolved. The CDR3 loop spans 13 amino acids. Trimming cost V 5 bases and J 6 bases, with 10 bases left between them. The CDR3 DNA reads as TGTGCCAGCAGTGGGCGCCTAGCCGGGGAGCTGTTTTTT. Its translation is CASSGRLAGELFF.

CDR3 sequence: CSARKTGTSNSGELFF. The CDR3 DNA follows: TGCAGTGCTAGAAAAACCGGGACTAGCAACTCCGGGGAGCTGTTTTTT. V usage is TRBV20-1 and J usage is TRBJ2-2, with 9 nucleotides matching TRBD2. The CDR3 length is 16 residues. Germline loops: CDR1 DFQATT, CDR2 SNEGSKA (reference sequence). With V trimmed by 2 bases and J by 6 bases, 10 bases remained unmatched.

The table lists this clonotype with a few counts. The gene calls are TRBV3-1 and TRBJ2-5; D uncertain. This CDR3 is 14 amino acids long. CDR1 is LGHDT, CDR2 YNNKEL, per germline (reference sequence). The V and J ends lost 4 bases and 1 base respectively, with 10 bases between them. The CDR3 DNA reads as TGTGCCAGCAGCCCTCTGAGCACCCAAGAGACCCAGTACTTC. This sequence encodes CASSPLSTQETQYF.

V usage is TRBV9 and J usage is TRBJ1-1; the match to TRBD1 covers 8 bases. Germline CDR1 SGDLS, CDR2 YYNGEE. Trimming took 4 bases from V and 5 from J; bases not matched to a gene: 10. The CDR3 runs to 15 residues. CDR3 protein: CASSLSDRVSTEAFF. The CDR3 DNA follows: TGTGCCAGCAGCCTCTCGGACAGGGTATCAACTGAAGCTTTCTTT.

V and J are TRBV9 and TRBJ2-5, with D perhaps TRBD2 (6 bases). The V end was cut by 3 bases, the J end by 2 bases, with 14 bases between. The CDR3 covers 15 residues. Germline CDR1 SGDLS, CDR2 YYNGEE. This CDR3 is CASSEGWRGQETQYF. CDR3 bases: TGTGCCAGCAGCGAGGGTTGGAGGGGTCAAGAGACCCAGTACTTC. Combining the CDR3 with reference TRBV9 and TRBJ2-5 gives the whole variable domain DSGVTQTPKHLITATGQRVTLRCSPRSGDLSVYWYQQSLDQGLQFLIQYYNGEERAKGNILERFSAQQFPDLHSELNLSSLELGDSALYFCASSEGWRGQETQYFGPGTRLLVL.

V is TRBV29-1 and J is TRBJ1-1; a weak D match, TRBD1 (6 bases). Between the trimmed V and J ends, which lost 7 bases and 0 bases, there was a span of 15 bases. The CDR3 sequence is 14 residues long. Germline-derived CDR1 and CDR2 are SQVTM and ANQGSEA. The CDR3 nucleotides read TGCAGCGCCCAAGGGGGGACGGTGAACACTGAAGCTTTCTTT. It is translated as CSAQGGTVNTEAFF. The whole variable domain, filled in from reference TRBV29-1 and TRBJ1-1, reads SAVISQKPSRDICQRGTSLTIQCQVDSQVTMMFWYRQQPGQSLTLIATANQGSEATYESGFVIDKFPISRPNLTFSTLTVSNMSPEDSSIYLCSAQGGTVNTEAFFGQGTRLTVV.

This chain joins TRBV28 and TRBJ2-3; TRBD2 matches at 13 bases. CDR1 and CDR2 from the germline V gene are MDHEN and SYDVKM. The CDR3 contains 23 residues. The V gene end was trimmed by 3 bases and the J gene end by 2 bases; junction bases not matched to a gene: 23. The CDR3 loop is CASSFLGTWGLTSGRFTTDTQYF. The CDR3 DNA sequence: TGTGCCAGCAGTTTCCTCGGGACATGGGGGTTGACTAGCGGGAGGTTTACCACAGATACGCAGTATTTT.

V is TRBV19 and J is TRBJ1-5; no definite D call. CDR3 length: 14 residues. CDR1 is LNHDA, CDR2 SQIVND, per germline (reference sequence). V was clipped by 7 bases and J by 2 bases, with 12 bases between them. The CDR3 is CASKYSRRNQPQHF. CDR3 DNA: TGTGCCAGTAAATACAGCCGGCGCAATCAGCCCCAGCATTTT.

This clonotype was picked up a small number of times. The gene calls are TRBV5-1 and TRBJ1-1; TRBD1 aligns across 11 bases. V shed 0 bases, J shed 1 base, and the junction held 8 bases outside the gene matches. The CDR3 sequence is 18 residues long. From germline, CDR1 is SGHRS and CDR2 YFSETQ. The CDR3 region is CASSLGIRTGGRNTEAFF. The CDR3 DNA reads TGCGCCAGCAGCTTGGGCATACGGACAGGGGGCCGGAACACTGAAGCTTTCTTT.

The rearrangement joins TRBV14 to TRBJ1-3; 11 positions match TRBD1. Germline V gene data show CDR1 as SGHDN and CDR2 as FVKESK. The CDR3 loop spans 15 amino acids. V dropped 4 bases and J dropped 6; count of bases not matched to a gene: 5. The DNA of the CDR3 is TGTGCCAGCAGCCGACCGGGACAGGGGGTAAACACCATATATTTT. As protein: CASSRPGQGVNTIYF.

The chain couples TRBV3-1 to TRBJ2-5; maybe TRBD2 (7 bases). The J call may be wrong; the DNA end is better matched by TRBJ2-7. Looked up from germline, CDR1 is LGHDT and CDR2 is YNNKEL (reference sequence). This CDR3 spans 15 amino acids. The CDR3 is CASSPRGASNNEQYF. The CDR3 DNA reads TGTGCCAGCAGCCCCCGGGGGGCCAGCAACAACGAGCAGTACTTC.

Remarks on this clonotype: Possible read error: a much larger clone is one base away. The chain has TRBV5-1 and TRBJ2-7; 9 nucleotides agree with TRBD1. This CDR3 region has 15 residues. From germline, CDR1 is SGHRS and CDR2 YFSETQ. The CDR3 DNA follows: TGCGCCAGCGGCTTGTGGGACAGGGCCTCCTACGAGCAGTACTTC. Amino acid sequence: CASGLWDRASYEQYF.

This clonotype has only a few counts. At one boundary the junction diverges from the germline segment, which might be a read error. This chain connects TRBV7-7 to TRBJ2-5; D is unresolved. From germline, CDR1 is SSHAT and CDR2 FNYEAQ (reference sequence). The length of the CDR3 is 14 residues. The CDR3 DNA reads TGTGCTAGCAGCGCCGTGGGATTCCAAGAGACCCAGTACTTC. Translated: CASSAVGFQETQYF.

This clonotype was counted ten times or more. The CDR3 reads CASSLYVTGHGYGYTF. CDR3 coding DNA: TGCGCCAGCAGCTTGTATGTGACGGGGCACGGCTATGGCTACACCTTC. The rearrangement links TRBV5-1 to TRBJ1-2, with a weak D call TRBD1 (5 bases). The germline CDR1 and CDR2 sequences are SGHRS and YFSETQ. Trimming left V 1 base short and J 4 bases short, with 17 bases between. The CDR3 contains 16 residues.

This clonotype appeared a few times. The chain combines TRBV29-1 with TRBJ2-5, with 8 bases fitting TRBD1. The CDR3 sequence is 13 residues long. Looked up from germline, CDR1 is SQVTM and CDR2 is ANQGSEA. V shed 7 bases and J 3 bases; nucleotides not matched to a gene: 7. The CDR3 region has the DNA TGCAGCGCCCTCGGGACAGGCGAAGAGACCCAGTACTTC. Its protein is CSALGTGEETQYF.

This clonotype was counted many times. The chain links TRBV5-5 to TRBJ2-7; 9 bases agree with TRBD1. The CDR3 covers 16 residues. V trimming: 4 bases; J trimming: 1 base; junction bases outside the gene matches: 9. Germline V gives CDR1 SGHKS, CDR2 YYEKEE (reference sequence). Written as DNA, the CDR3 is TGTGCCAGCAGCCCCGCAGCCGGGACAGGGTCCTACGAGCAGTACTTC. Its protein is CASSPAAGTGSYEQYF. Full variable domain (rest looked up from reference TRBV5-5 and TRBJ2-7): DAGVTQSPTHLIKTRGQQVTLRCSPISGHKSVSWYQQVLGQGPQFIFQYYEKEERGRGNFPDRFSARQFPNYSSELNVNALLLGDSALYLCASSPAAGTGSYEQYFGPGTRLTVT.

A word on this clonotype: The missing conserved phenylalanine or tryptophan at the end of this CDR3 makes a read error likely. The genes are TRBV7-2 and TRBJ1-6, with D unclear. Germline V gives CDR1 SGHTA, CDR2 FQGNSA. The CDR3 extends over 16 amino acids. The ends were cut back, 6 bases at V and 4 bases at J, with 16 bases in the middle. In DNA form, the CDR3 reads TGTGCCAGCAGTCGTCAAGGTCCGGGGTATAATTCACCCCTCCACCTT. As protein: CASSRQGPGYNSPLHL.

As concerns this clonotype: One end of the junction does not line up with germline, which may come from a read error. The chain carries TRBV6-1 and TRBJ2-7; perhaps TRBD1 as D (5 bases). The CDR3 runs 14 residues. The germline CDR1 and CDR2 sequences are MNHNS and SASEGT. In nucleotides, the CDR3 is TGTGCCAGCAGGGAAGAAGGACAATTTGGCGAGCAGTACTTC. Its protein is CASREEGQFGEQYF.

The DNA of the CDR3 is TGTGCCAGCAATGAACAGGGGCGGGGAGAGACCCAGTACTTC. It codes for CASNEQGRGETQYF. This chain connects TRBV28 to TRBJ2-5; D perhaps matches TRBD1 (7 bases). V was shortened by 7 bases and J by 4 bases, with 16 bases between the two germline ends. This CDR3 has 14 residues. Germline lookup yields CDR1 MDHEN and CDR2 SYDVKM.

Many counts were recorded for this clonotype. V usage is TRBV12-3 or TRBV12-4 and J usage is TRBJ2-7, with TRBD1 identical over 7 bases. V lost 5 bases, J lost 0 bases, and 7 bases stayed unmatched. This CDR3 contains 15 residues. In DNA form, the CDR3 reads TGTGCCAGCAGTGAACCGGGACAGCCCTCCTACGAGCAGTACTTC. This sequence encodes CASSEPGQPSYEQYF.

The chain is built from TRBV29-1 and TRBJ1-1; tentative D call: TRBD1 (6 bases). Germline assignment: CDR1 SQVTM and CDR2 ANQGSEA. This CDR3 is built from 14 residues. The V gene lost 4 bases and the J gene lost 5 bases, with 17 bases spanning the gap. The DNA for the CDR3 is TGCAGCGTTGCTAGGCCAGGGGCTCGGACTGAAGCTTTCTTT. Protein: CSVARPGARTEAFF.

The V call is TRBV4-3, the J call TRBJ2-1, with D maybe TRBD2 (6 bases). V lost 0 bases to trimming and J lost 7 bases, with 16 bases between them. CDR3 size: 16 residues. CDR1 LGHNA and CDR2 YSLEER come from the germline V gene. CDR3 in DNA: TGCGCCAGCAGCCAAGAGACCGGAGGGCTTCGAAATGAGCAGTTCTTC. It codes for CASSQETGGLRNEQFF.

The chain recombines TRBV29-1 with TRBJ2-7; D possibly corresponds to TRBD1 (5 bases). Trimming cost V 3 bases and J 2 bases, with 14 bases left between them. The CDR3 runs to 14 residues. Germline assignment: CDR1 SQVTM and CDR2 ANQGSEA. CDR3 bases: TGCAGCGTTGATTCGCAGGGTCTCCCCTACGAGCAGTACTTC. Amino acid sequence: CSVDSQGLPYEQYF.

This clonotype was detected a few times. The chain employs TRBV5-1 and TRBJ2-1; tentative D call: TRBD2 (5 bases). The germline CDR1 and CDR2 sequences are SGHRS and YFSETQ. Trimming took 1 base from V and 8 from J, leaving 13 bases between them. This CDR3 is built from 14 residues. This CDR3 reads CASSLSGYIDEQFF. Written as DNA, the CDR3 is TGCGCCAGCAGCTTGTCGGGGTATATCGATGAGCAGTTCTTC.

Ten or more counts support this clonotype. This CDR3 is CASSLGRGSETQYF. CDR3 coding DNA: TGTGCCAGCAGTCTCGGGAGGGGGTCTGAGACCCAGTACTTC. The chain uses TRBV7-2 and TRBJ2-5; 8 bases are a match to TRBD2. This CDR3 region has 14 residues. Germline-derived CDR1 and CDR2 are SGHTA and FQGNSA. Losses at the gene ends were 6 bases for V and 5 bases for J; bases not matched to a gene: 8.

The chain employs TRBV28 and TRBJ1-3, with D perhaps matching TRBD1 (6 bases). Germline V lookup: CDR1 MDHEN, CDR2 SYDVKM. Trimming took 5 bases from V and 1 from J, leaving 12 bases between them. CDR3 length equals 15 residues. The CDR3 loop is CASSLGGASGNTIYF. The DNA of the CDR3 is TGTGCCAGCAGTCTGGGGGGGGCGTCTGGAAACACCATATATTTT.